These T cell receptor beta chains were read from a single sample in a study of shared clonotypes between healthy human individuals. TCRdb's copy holds only in-frame clones and misses some; the assay was immunoSEQ multiplex PCR. The sample shows about 580,000 clones, 95% to 98% of them seen only once. Material: naive CD8+ T cells sorted from blood. The receptor source for this set is a man aged 25 to 40 in good health. CDR3s include the opening cysteine and the closing phenylalanine or tryptophan. A D gene is named only where the DNA matches it firmly. Some rows mark clone size as missing; the rest say once, few, many or name a class of expanded clone.

DNA	CDR3	D	V	J	size	length
TGTGCCAGCATTCCCAGACCAACCGACAATGAGCAGTTCTTC	CASIPRPTDNEQFF	NA	TRBV11-2	TRBJ2-1	NA	14
TGTGCCAGCAGCGCCCTAGATACGCAGTATTTT	CASSALDTQYF	NA	TRBV7-9	TRBJ2-3	NA	11
TGTGCCAGCAGCCGTTGGGAGGAGCAGTTCTTC	CASSRWEEQFF	NA	TRBV5-4	TRBJ2-1	NA	11
TGTGCCAGCAGCTTAGGGGACTACGAGCAGTACTTC	CASSLGDYEQYF	NA	TRBV11-3	TRBJ2-7	NA	12
TGCGCCAGCAGCTCTGGTGAGGACTACCTTACCTACAATGAGCAGTTCTTC	CASSSGEDYLTYNEQFF	NA	TRBV5-1	TRBJ2-1	NA	17
TGTGCCAGCAGTAAGGGGGACCTACGGGCGCAGTACTTC	CASSKGDLRAQYF	NA	TRBV7-9	TRBJ2-7	NA	13
TGCAGCGTTGCCGACAGATCGACTGGCGAGCAGTACTTC	CSVADRSTGEQYF	NA	TRBV29-1	TRBJ2-7	NA	13
TGTGCCAGCTCACACCGGGACAAACCCTACGAGCAGTACTTC	CASSHRDKPYEQYF	NA	TRBV18	TRBJ2-7	once	14
TGTGCCAGCAGTGACTGGGTGGGCCAAAGCTCTGGGGCCAACGTCCTGACTTTC	CASSDWVGQSSGANVLTF	NA	TRBV25-1	TRBJ2-6	NA	18
TGCAGCGTTGAAGCAAACACCTACGAGCAGTACTTC	CSVEANTYEQYF	NA	TRBV29-1	TRBJ2-7	once	12
TGTGCCAGCAGTTTATCGGGCACAGTTCACTCTGAAGCTTTCTTT	CASSLSGTVHSEAFF	NA	TRBV27	TRBJ1-1	once	15
TGTGCCAGCAGCTTGCAAGTCCACCCGGAAAATCACTACGAGCAGTACTTC	CASSLQVHPENHYEQYF	NA	TRBV5-8	TRBJ2-7	few	17
TGTGCCAGCAGCTCTAATGAGAGGCCCCAGCATTTT	CASSSNERPQHF	NA	TRBV7-9	TRBJ1-5	NA	12
TGTGCCAGCAGCTTATTCCAGGGCTACGAGCAGTACTTC	CASSLFQGYEQYF	NA	TRBV11-2	TRBJ2-7	NA	13
TGTGCCAGCACCGCCGGGACAGGGGGATACGAGCAGTACTTC	CASTAGTGGYEQYF	TRBD1	TRBV6-1	TRBJ2-7	NA	14
TGTGCCAGCAGTGAAGTTCCAGCTTCAAATGAGCAGTTCTTC	CASSEVPASNEQFF	NA	TRBV6-1	TRBJ2-1	NA	14
TGCAGCGTTGACAGGGGGGAATACGAGCAGTACTTC	CSVDRGEYEQYF	NA	TRBV29-1	TRBJ2-7	NA	12
TGTGCCAGCACCAGTGCTAGCGGGAGTTCGTTAGAGCAGTTCTTC	CASTSASGSSLEQFF	TRBD2	TRBV7-6	TRBJ2-1	NA	15
TGTGCCAGCAGAGGTACAGAGGAAGAGACCCAGTACTTC	CASRGTEEETQYF	NA	TRBV5-6	TRBJ2-5	NA	13
TGTGCCATCAGTTTGGGACAGGGCTACGAGCAGTACTTC	CAISLGQGYEQYF	TRBD1	TRBV10-3	TRBJ2-7	NA	13
TGTGCCAGCACCCCCTACGGTAAAGGGAACACTGAAGCTTTCTTT	CASTPYGKGNTEAFF	NA	TRBV5-4	TRBJ1-1	NA	15
TGCGCCAGCAGTGATAGTCTGAACACTGAAGCTTTCTTT	CASSDSLNTEAFF	NA	TRBV10-2	TRBJ1-1	NA	13
TGCGCCAGCAGCCAAGCATGGCCTAGCGATGTAGATACGCAGTATTTT	CASSQAWPSDVDTQYF	NA	TRBV4-1	TRBJ2-3	NA	16
TGTGCCAGCAGCTTTGCTATAGCGCAGCCCCAGCATTTT	CASSFAIAQPQHF	NA	TRBV7-6	TRBJ1-5	NA	13
TGTGCCAGCAGGACTAGCGGGAGTGGGGAGCTGTTTTTT	CASRTSGSGELFF	TRBD2	TRBV7-9	TRBJ2-2	NA	13
TGTGCCAGCAGTGGGGGACTAGCGGGGTATTACTACGAGCAGTACTTC	CASSGGLAGYYYEQYF	TRBD2	TRBV28	TRBJ2-7	once	16
TGTGCCAGCAGCAGGGGCAGCAGCAATCAGCCCCAGCATTTT	CASSRGSSNQPQHF	NA	TRBV27	TRBJ1-5	NA	14
TGCGCCAGCAGCCAAGAGGGAGATCCGTTAGCGGGAGGGCGCGATGAGCAGTTCTTC	CASSQEGDPLAGGRDEQFF	TRBD2	TRBV4-1	TRBJ2-1	NA	19
TGTGCCAGCAGCTTGGGGATTAGCGGGAGTTGGGAAGAGACCCAGTACTTC	CASSLGISGSWEETQYF	TRBD2	TRBV5-6	TRBJ2-5	NA	17
TGCAGCGTTGGAACTACTAGCGTGAAGTTTAAGGATTCACAAGATACGCAGTATTTT	CSVGTTSVKFKDSQDTQYF	TRBD2	TRBV29-1	TRBJ2-3	NA	19
TGTGCCAGCAGTTGGGGGGCCGGGGAGCTGTTTTTT	CASSWGAGELFF	NA	TRBV27	TRBJ2-2	NA	12
TGTGCCAGCAGTTCCCCCCCGACCCAGTACTTC	CASSSPPTQYF	NA	TRBV27	TRBJ2-5	NA	11
TGTGCCAGCATCGAGGGGGCTAGCGTCCTCAATGAGCAGTTCTTC	CASIEGASVLNEQFF	NA	TRBV5-6	TRBJ2-1	NA	15
TGTGCCAGCAGCGTAGCGGGTAGCGGGGGAGTCTACGAGCAGTACTTC	CASSVAGSGGVYEQYF	TRBD2	TRBV9	TRBJ2-7	NA	16
TGTGCCAGTAGTGGACAGGCATATATTGAAGCTTTCTTT	CASSGQAYIEAFF	TRBD1	TRBV19	TRBJ1-1	NA	13
TGTGCCAGCAGCCAAGATCACAGGGTCGATACGCAGTATTTT	CASSQDHRVDTQYF	NA	TRBV4-2	TRBJ2-3	NA	14
TGCGCCAGCAGCTTGCCGGGCTACGAGCAGTACTTC	CASSLPGYEQYF	NA	TRBV5-1	TRBJ2-7	NA	12
TGCGCCAGCAGCTTCCGGAGACAGGATGGCTACACCTTC	CASSFRRQDGYTF	NA	TRBV5-1	TRBJ1-2	NA	13
TGCGCCAGCAGCCACCGAGTCAGGGGTTACGAGCAGTACTTC	CASSHRVRGYEQYF	NA	TRBV4-3	TRBJ2-7	NA	14
TGTGCCAGCAGCTCACTAGCGGGGTCCTACGAGCAGTACTTC	CASSSLAGSYEQYF	TRBD2	TRBV13	TRBJ2-7	NA	14
TGTGCCAGCAGCTTAGGAACAGGGCCTGGGAACACTGAAGCTTTCTTT	CASSLGTGPGNTEAFF	NA	TRBV7-9	TRBJ1-1	once	16
TGTGCCAGCAGTCTCCGACGGGCGGGAGGGTTCGAGCAGTACTTC	CASSLRRAGGFEQYF	TRBD2	TRBV6-1	TRBJ2-7	NA	15
TGTGCCAGCAGTTTGGGAGACAGAACCTACGAGCAGTACTTC	CASSLGDRTYEQYF	NA	TRBV27	TRBJ2-7	NA	14
TGTGCCAGCAGCGTCCCAGAGGGTTACACTGAAGCTTTCTTT	CASSVPEGYTEAFF	NA	TRBV5-6	TRBJ1-1	NA	14
TGTGCCAGCAGCTTCGGGGGACAGGGGCACACTGAAGCTTTCTTT	CASSFGGQGHTEAFF	TRBD1	TRBV7-9	TRBJ1-1	once	15